Listed below are T cell receptor beta chains from one sample, sequenced in a study of identical twins. From the 5' RACE reads, TCRdb called clonotypes with MiXCR, one entry per CDR3 protein. Among some 250,000 distinct CDR3 sequences, about 12% were seen once, and the ten largest hold roughly 4.2%. Separately, the same data were catalogued under a study of yellow fever vaccine responses in identical twins.

Sequences were obtained from memory (CD45RO+) T cells sorted from blood. Every receptor here comes from a woman under 30 in good health. The CDR3 runs from the conserved cysteine through the conserved F or W. D genes are given only for firm matches.

CDR3: CASSLTRSTDTQYF
J: TRBJ2-3
V: TRBV4-3
D: .

CDR3: CASSLLAGGYEQYF
J: TRBJ2-7
V: TRBV12-3/TRBV12-4
D: TRBD2

CDR3: CASRRSSFGDNYGYTF
J: TRBJ1-2
V: TRBV7-8
D: .

CDR3: CASRSQRALYYNEQFF
J: TRBJ2-1
V: TRBV6-1
D: .

CDR3: CASSITSGGSTDTQYF
J: TRBJ2-3
V: TRBV7-9
D: TRBD2

CDR3: CASSLAGGKEAFF
J: TRBJ1-1
V: TRBV7-9
D: .

CDR3: CASSLSSGRVNEQFF
J: TRBJ2-1
V: TRBV7-9
D: TRBD2

CDR3: CASSRNGAEVSPLHF
J: TRBJ1-6
V: TRBV4-3
D: .

CDR3: CASSFDPGQGLKETQYF
J: TRBJ2-5
V: TRBV28
D: TRBD1

CDR3: CASSYSFSDEQFF
J: TRBJ2-1
V: TRBV6-2/TRBV6-3
D: .

CDR3: CSAPDSSWDYGYTF
J: TRBJ1-2
V: TRBV20-1
D: .

CDR3: CASSGGTEGSYEQYF
J: TRBJ2-7
V: TRBV28
D: .

CDR3: CSVESGTSATDTQYF
J: TRBJ2-3
V: TRBV29-1
D: .

CDR3: CATRTAGNNEQFF
J: TRBJ2-1
V: TRBV10-3
D: .

CDR3: CASSLSLAGGNTGELFF
J: TRBJ2-2
V: TRBV5-1
D: TRBD2

CDR3: CASSQDGGPPEQFF
J: TRBJ2-1
V: TRBV3-1
D: .

CDR3: CASSPSRETQYF
J: TRBJ2-5
V: TRBV12-3/TRBV12-4
D: .

CDR3: CASRDRDRAGNEQFF
J: TRBJ2-1
V: TRBV6-1
D: TRBD1

CDR3: CATSRVVAAGGNTDTQYF
J: TRBJ2-3
V: TRBV15
D: TRBD2

CDR3: CASRSSGGAREQYF
J: TRBJ2-7
V: TRBV2
D: TRBD2

CDR3: CASSVIPSTYEQYF
J: TRBJ2-7
V: TRBV7-8
D: .

CDR3: CAWTRGGTEETQYF
J: TRBJ2-5
V: TRBV30
D: .

CDR3: CASSQGQGAILAGANVLTF
J: TRBJ2-6
V: TRBV5-1
D: TRBD1

CDR3: CASSFLLAGVDTQYF
J: TRBJ2-3
V: TRBV5-1
D: TRBD2

CDR3: CASSQASGNIQYF
J: TRBJ2-4
V: TRBV6-2/TRBV6-3
D: TRBD2